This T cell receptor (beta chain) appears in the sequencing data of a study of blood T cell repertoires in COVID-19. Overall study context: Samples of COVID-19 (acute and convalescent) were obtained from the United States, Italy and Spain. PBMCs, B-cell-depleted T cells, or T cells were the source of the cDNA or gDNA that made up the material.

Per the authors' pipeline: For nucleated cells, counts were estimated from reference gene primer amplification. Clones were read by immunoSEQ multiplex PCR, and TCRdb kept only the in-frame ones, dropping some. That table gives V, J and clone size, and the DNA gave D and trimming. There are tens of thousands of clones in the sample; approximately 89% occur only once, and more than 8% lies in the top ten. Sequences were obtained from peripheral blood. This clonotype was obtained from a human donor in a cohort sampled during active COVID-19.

CDR3 loop: CASSLPVRGYKNEKLFF. The CDR3 nucleotides read TGCGCCAGCAGCCTCCCGGTGAGGGGGTATAAGAATGAAAAACTGTTTTTT. The J gene is TRBJ1-4, the V gene TRBV4-1; perhaps TRBD1 as D (6 bases). The V gene lost 4 bases and the J gene lost 5 bases, with 20 bases spanning the gap. This CDR3 region has 17 residues. Germline V gene sequence: CDR1 MGHRA, CDR2 YSYEKL.